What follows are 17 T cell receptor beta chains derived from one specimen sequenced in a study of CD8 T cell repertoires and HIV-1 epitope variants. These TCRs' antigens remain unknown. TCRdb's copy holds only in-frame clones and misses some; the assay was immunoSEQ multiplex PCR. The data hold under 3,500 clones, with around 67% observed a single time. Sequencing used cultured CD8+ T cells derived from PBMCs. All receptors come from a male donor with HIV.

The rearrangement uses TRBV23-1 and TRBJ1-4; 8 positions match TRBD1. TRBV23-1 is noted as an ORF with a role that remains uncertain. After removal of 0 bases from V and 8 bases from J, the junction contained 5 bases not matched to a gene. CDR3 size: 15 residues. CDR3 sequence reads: CASSQSTGEGEKLFF. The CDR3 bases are TGCGCCAGCAGTCAATCGACAGGGGAAGGAGAAAAACTGTTTTTT.

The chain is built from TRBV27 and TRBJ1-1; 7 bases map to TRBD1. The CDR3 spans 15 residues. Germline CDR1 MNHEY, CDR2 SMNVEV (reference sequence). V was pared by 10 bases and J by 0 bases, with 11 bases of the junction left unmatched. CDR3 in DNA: TGTGCCACCAAGGAGAACAGGGGTATGAACACTGAAGCTTTCTTT. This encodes CATKENRGMNTEAFF.

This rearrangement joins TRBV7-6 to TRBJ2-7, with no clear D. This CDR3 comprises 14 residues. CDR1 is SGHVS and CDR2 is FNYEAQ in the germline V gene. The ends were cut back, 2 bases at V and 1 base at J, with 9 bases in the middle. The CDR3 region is CASSLLDGSYEQYF. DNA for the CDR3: TGTGCCAGCAGCTTACTGGACGGATCCTACGAGCAGTACTTC.

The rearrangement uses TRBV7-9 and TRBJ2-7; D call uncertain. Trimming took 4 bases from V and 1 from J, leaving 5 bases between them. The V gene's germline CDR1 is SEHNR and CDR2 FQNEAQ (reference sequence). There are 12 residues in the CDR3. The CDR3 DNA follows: TGTGCCAGCAGCTGGCGTTCCTACGAGCAGTACTTC. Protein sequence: CASSWRSYEQYF.

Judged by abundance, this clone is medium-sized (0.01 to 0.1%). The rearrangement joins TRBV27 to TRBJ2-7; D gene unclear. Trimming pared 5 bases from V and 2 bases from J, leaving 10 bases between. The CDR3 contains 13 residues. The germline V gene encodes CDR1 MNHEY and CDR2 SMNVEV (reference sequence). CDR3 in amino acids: CASSPARTYEQYF. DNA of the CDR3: TGTGCCAGCAGTCCCGCCCGAACCTACGAGCAGTACTTC.

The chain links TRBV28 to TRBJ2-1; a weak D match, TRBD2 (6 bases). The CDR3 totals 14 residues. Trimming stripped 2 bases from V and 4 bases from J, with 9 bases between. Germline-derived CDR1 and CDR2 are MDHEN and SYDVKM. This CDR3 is CASSLTSLYNEQFF. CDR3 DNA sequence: TGTGCCAGCAGTTTAACTAGCTTGTACAATGAGCAGTTCTTC.

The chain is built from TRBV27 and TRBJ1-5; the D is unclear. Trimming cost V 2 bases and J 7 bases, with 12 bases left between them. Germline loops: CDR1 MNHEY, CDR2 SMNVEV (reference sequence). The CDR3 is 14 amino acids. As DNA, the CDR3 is TGTGCCAGCAGTTTACGGACGGATGGGCAGCCCCAGCATTTT. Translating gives CASSLRTDGQPQHF.

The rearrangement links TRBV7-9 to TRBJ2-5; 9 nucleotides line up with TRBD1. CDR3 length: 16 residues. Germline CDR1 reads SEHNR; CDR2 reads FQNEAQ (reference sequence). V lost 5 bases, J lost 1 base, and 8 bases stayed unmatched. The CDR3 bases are TGTGCCAGCAGCCGCCTTGAACAGGGGGCCCAAGAGACCCAGTACTTC. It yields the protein CASSRLEQGAQETQYF. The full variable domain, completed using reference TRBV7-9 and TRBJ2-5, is DTGVSQNPRHKITKRGQNVTFRCDPISEHNRLYWYRQTLGQGPEFLTYFQNEAQLEKSRLLSDRFSAERPKGSFSTLEIQRTEQGDSAMYLCASSRLEQGAQETQYFGPGTRLLVL.

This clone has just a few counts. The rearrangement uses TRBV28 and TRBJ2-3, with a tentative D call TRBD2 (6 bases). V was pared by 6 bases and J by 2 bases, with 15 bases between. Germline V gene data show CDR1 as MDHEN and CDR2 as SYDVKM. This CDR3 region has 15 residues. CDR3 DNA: TGTGCCAGCAGACGCGGGACTTACTACACAGATACGCAGTATTTT. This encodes CASRRGTYYTDTQYF.

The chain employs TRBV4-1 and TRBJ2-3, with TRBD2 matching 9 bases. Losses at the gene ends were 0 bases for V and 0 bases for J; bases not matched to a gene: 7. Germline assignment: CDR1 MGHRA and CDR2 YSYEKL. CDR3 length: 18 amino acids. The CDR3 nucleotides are TGCGCCAGCAGCCAAGACCCCCCTAGCGGGACTAGCACAGATACGCAGTATTTT. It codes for CASSQDPPSGTSTDTQYF.

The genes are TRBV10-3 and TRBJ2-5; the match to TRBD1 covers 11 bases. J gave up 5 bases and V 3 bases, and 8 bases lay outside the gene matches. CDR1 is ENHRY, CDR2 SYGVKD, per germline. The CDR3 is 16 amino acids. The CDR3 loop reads CAISDPGQGAGETQYF. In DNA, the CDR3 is TGTGCCATCAGTGACCCCGGACAGGGGGCCGGGGAGACCCAGTACTTC.

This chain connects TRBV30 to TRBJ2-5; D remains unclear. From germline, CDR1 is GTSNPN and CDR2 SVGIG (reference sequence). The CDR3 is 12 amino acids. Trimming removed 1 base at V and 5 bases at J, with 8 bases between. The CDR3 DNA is TGTGCCTGGAGTGCGGTCCGGGAGACCCAGTACTTC. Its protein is CAWSAVRETQYF.

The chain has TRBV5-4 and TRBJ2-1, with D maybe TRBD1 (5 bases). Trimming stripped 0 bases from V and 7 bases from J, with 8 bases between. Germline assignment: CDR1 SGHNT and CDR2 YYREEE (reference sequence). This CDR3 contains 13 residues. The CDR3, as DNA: TGTGCCAGCAGCTTGGGACAGTATAATGAGCAGTTCTTC. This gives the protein CASSLGQYNEQFF.

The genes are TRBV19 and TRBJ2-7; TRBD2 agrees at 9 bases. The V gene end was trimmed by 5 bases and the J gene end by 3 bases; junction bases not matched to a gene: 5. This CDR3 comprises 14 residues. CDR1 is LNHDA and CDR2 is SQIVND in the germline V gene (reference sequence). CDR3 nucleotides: TGTGCCAGTAGTCCGGGACTAGCCAACTACGAGCAGTACTTC. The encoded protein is CASSPGLANYEQYF. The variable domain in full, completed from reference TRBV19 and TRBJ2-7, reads DGGITQSPKYLFRKEGQNVTLSCEQNLNHDAMYWYRQDPGQGLRLIYYSQIVNDFQKGDIAEGYSVSREKKESFPLTVTSAQKNPTAFYLCASSPGLANYEQYFGPGTRLTVT.

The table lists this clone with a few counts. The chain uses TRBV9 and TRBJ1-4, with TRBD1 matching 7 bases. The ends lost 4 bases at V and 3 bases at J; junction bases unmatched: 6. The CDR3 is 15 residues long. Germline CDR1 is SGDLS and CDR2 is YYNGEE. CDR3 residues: CASSPRDSSNEKLFF. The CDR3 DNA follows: TGTGCCAGCAGCCCAAGGGACAGTTCTAATGAAAAACTGTTTTTT.

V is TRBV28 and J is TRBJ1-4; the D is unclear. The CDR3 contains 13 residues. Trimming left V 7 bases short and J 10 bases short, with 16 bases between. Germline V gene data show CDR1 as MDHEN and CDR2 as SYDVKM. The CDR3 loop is CASTSLGLGKLFF. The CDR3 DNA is TGTGCCAGCACCTCCTTAGGCCTGGGAAAACTGTTTTTT.

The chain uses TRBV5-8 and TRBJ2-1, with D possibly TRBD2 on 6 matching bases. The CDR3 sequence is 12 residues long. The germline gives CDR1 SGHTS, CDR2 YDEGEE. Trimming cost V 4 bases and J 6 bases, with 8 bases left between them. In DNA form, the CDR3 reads TGTGCCAGCAGCCGGGACTTCAATGAGCAGTTCTTC. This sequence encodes CASSRDFNEQFF.